Following are 14 T cell receptor beta chains from one sample sequenced in a study of cytotoxic CD8 clonotypes in ibrutinib-treated CLL. Produced via immunoSEQ multiplex PCR; TCRdb's table is partial and in-frame only. The table records around 200,000 clones, approximately 75% of them present only once. This material consisted of PBMCs, taken after 12 months of ibrutinib treatment. These TCRs come from a human donor with chronic lymphocytic leukemia.

V and J are TRBV4-1 and TRBJ1-3; unclear D gene. Trimming shortened V by 1 base and J by 0 bases, and 10 bases separated the two germline ends. Germline assignment: CDR1 MGHRA and CDR2 YSYEKL. This CDR3 spans 16 amino acids. The CDR3, as DNA: TGCGCCAGCAGCCAAGCGGCGCAATACTCTGGAAACACCATATATTTT. Translated, it gives CASSQAAQYSGNTIYF.

The CDR3 sequence is CASRTFSTGNNYGYTF. The CDR3 nucleotides read TGTGCCAGCAGGACATTTAGTACAGGGAATAACTATGGCTACACCTTC. The rearrangement links TRBV28 to TRBJ1-2; possibly TRBD1 for D (6 bases). Germline V gene lookup returns CDR1 MDHEN and CDR2 SYDVKM. This CDR3 comprises 16 residues. V was pared by 6 bases and J by 1 base, with 18 bases between.

The chain combines TRBV7-8 with TRBJ2-7; D gene ambiguous. CDR1 and CDR2 from the germline V gene are SGHVS and FQNEAQ. V lost 0 bases, J lost 2 bases, and 11 bases lay in between. This CDR3 has 15 residues. CDR3 in amino acids: CASSLAAGEAYEQYF. The CDR3 DNA reads TGTGCCAGCAGCTTAGCTGCAGGCGAAGCCTACGAGCAGTACTTC.

Written as DNA, the CDR3 is TGTGCCAGTAGTATGGGGGGCGCGGGAGGGACTGAAGCTTTCTTT. Translated, it gives CASSMGGAGGTEAFF. The chain is built from TRBV19 and TRBJ1-1; tentatively, D is TRBD1 (6 bases). Germline CDR1 and CDR2: LNHDA and SQIVND (reference sequence). The CDR3 is 15 residues long. V was cut by 3 bases and J by 5 bases, with 16 bases left in between.

The CDR3 loop reads CASKEQGASNEQFF. CDR3 bases: TGTGCCAGCAAGGAACAGGGGGCTTCGAATGAGCAGTTCTTC. The rearrangement uses TRBV6-1 and TRBJ2-1; 9 nucleotides line up with TRBD1. Germline CDR1 and CDR2: MNHNS and SASEGT. Trimming took 7 bases from V and 7 from J; bases not matched to a gene: 8. The length of the CDR3 is 14 residues.

This clone has just a few counts. The chain employs TRBV11-2 and TRBJ1-6; tentative D call: TRBD1 (5 bases). The germline V and J ends were trimmed by 7 bases and 13 bases, with 14 bases remaining between them. There are 12 residues in the CDR3. Germline values: CDR1 SGHAT, CDR2 FQNNGV. CDR3 in amino acids: CASTSSGGPLHF. CDR3 bases: TGTGCCAGCACCTCGTCTGGGGGGCCCCTCCACTTT. Full variable domain (outside the CDR3, taken from reference TRBV11-2 and TRBJ1-6): EAGVAQSPRYKIIEKRQSVAFWCNPISGHATLYWYQQILGQGPKLLIQFQNNGVVDDSQLPKDRFSAERLKGVDSTLKIQPAKLEDSAVYLCASTSSGGPLHFGNGTRLTVT.

The chain joins TRBV2 to TRBJ1-2, with D possibly being TRBD1 (6 bases). This CDR3 region has 13 residues. Trimming removed 0 bases at V and 8 bases at J, with 10 bases between. Germline V gene lookup returns CDR1 SNHLY and CDR2 FYNNEI. CDR3 in DNA: TGTGCCAGCAGTGAAGCCGCGCAGGGGGGCTACACCTTC. It specifies CASSEAAQGGYTF.

V and J are TRBV19 and TRBJ2-7, with a weak D call TRBD2 (6 bases). V lost 10 bases and J lost 1, with 17 bases in between. CDR1 and CDR2 from the germline V gene are LNHDA and SQIVND (reference sequence). The CDR3 sequence is 14 residues long. The CDR3, as DNA: TGTGCCACGCAAGGAGGGCCCGGTTCCTACGAGCAGTACTTC. It specifies CATQGGPGSYEQYF. Based on the CDR3 plus reference TRBV19 and TRBJ2-7, the full variable domain is DGGITQSPKYLFRKEGQNVTLSCEQNLNHDAMYWYRQDPGQGLRLIYYSQIVNDFQKGDIAEGYSVSREKKESFPLTVTSAQKNPTAFYLCATQGGPGSYEQYFGPGTRLTVT.

This clone was counted a single time. The chain uses TRBV5-1 and TRBJ2-5, with D maybe TRBD1 (6 bases). There are 15 residues in the CDR3. Germline values: CDR1 SGHRS, CDR2 YFSETQ. With 2 bases removed from V and 2 bases from J, the gap between germline ends came to 13 bases. The CDR3 nucleotides read TGCGCCAGCAGCTTAATCCCCGGACAGCAAGAGACCCAGTACTTC. It translates to CASSLIPGQQETQYF.

The table lists this clone with a few counts. The V gene is TRBV5-4, the J gene TRBJ2-7; a possible D gene is TRBD2 (5 bases). Germline CDR1 and CDR2: SGHNT and YYREEE (reference sequence). The germline V and J ends were trimmed by 4 bases and 0 bases, with 8 bases remaining between them. This CDR3 spans 13 amino acids. The CDR3 region has the DNA TGTGCCAGCAGCGGACGGGGCTCCTACGAGCAGTACTTC. Its protein product is CASSGRGSYEQYF.

This clone was seen a few times. The V call is TRBV18, the J call TRBJ1-1; the D is unclear. CDR1 is KGHSH, CDR2 LQKENI, per germline. The CDR3 totals 11 residues. Trimming shortened V by 3 bases and J by 6 bases, and 5 bases separated the two germline ends. CDR3 nucleotides: TGTGCCAGCTCACCTAATGCTGAAGCTTTCTTT. Its protein product is CASSPNAEAFF.

This clone occurred a few times. The chain links TRBV30 to TRBJ1-6, with D perhaps TRBD1 (6 bases). This CDR3 is built from 13 residues. Trimming removed 2 bases at V and 7 bases at J, with 9 bases between. In germline, CDR1 is GTSNPN, CDR2 SVGIG (reference sequence). CDR3 coding DNA: TGTGCCTGGAGTCCCCAGGGGAATTCACCCCTCCACTTT. Its protein is CAWSPQGNSPLHF.

The V call is TRBV11-1, the J call TRBJ1-2; the match to TRBD1 covers 11 bases. V dropped 3 bases and J dropped 4; count of bases not matched to a gene: 10. CDR3 size: 17 residues. Germline V CDR1 and CDR2: SGHAT, FQDESV (reference sequence). The CDR3 here is CASSFAGQGVPTYGYTF. CDR3 nucleotides: TGTGCCAGCAGCTTTGCGGGACAGGGGGTACCGACCTATGGCTACACCTTC.

The chain has TRBV7-9 and TRBJ1-1; TRBD1 is a possible D gene (5 bases). Germline loops: CDR1 SEHNR, CDR2 FQNEAQ (reference sequence). The CDR3 runs to 13 residues. Trimming stripped 5 bases from V and 3 bases from J, with 10 bases between. The CDR3 reads CASSTGGDTEAFF. The CDR3 DNA sequence: TGTGCCAGCAGCACTGGGGGGGACACTGAAGCTTTCTTT.